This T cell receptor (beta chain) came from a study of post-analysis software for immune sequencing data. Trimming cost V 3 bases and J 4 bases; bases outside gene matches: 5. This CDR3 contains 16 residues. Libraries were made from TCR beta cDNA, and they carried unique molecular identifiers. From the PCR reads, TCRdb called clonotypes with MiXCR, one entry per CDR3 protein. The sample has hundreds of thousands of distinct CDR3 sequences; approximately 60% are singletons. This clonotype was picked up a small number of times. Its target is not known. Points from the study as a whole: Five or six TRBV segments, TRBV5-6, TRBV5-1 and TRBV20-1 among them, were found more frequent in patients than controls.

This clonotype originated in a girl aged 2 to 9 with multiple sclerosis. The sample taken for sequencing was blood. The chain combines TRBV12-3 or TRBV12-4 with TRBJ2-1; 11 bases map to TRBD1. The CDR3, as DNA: TGTGCCAGCAGTTTCCGCGGACAGGGGGCTTACAATGAGCAGTTCTTC. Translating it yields CASSFRGQGAYNEQFF.